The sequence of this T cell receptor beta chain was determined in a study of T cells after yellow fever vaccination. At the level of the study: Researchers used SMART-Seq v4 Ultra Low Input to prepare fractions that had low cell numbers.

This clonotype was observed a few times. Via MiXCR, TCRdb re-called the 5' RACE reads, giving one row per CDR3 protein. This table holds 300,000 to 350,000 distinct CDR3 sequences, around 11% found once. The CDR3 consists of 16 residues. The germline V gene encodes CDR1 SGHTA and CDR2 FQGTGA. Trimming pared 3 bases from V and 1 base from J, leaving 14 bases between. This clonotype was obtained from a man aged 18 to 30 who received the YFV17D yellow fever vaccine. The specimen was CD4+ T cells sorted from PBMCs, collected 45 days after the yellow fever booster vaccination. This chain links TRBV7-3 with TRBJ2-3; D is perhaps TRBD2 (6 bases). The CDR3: CASSLSGTARTDTQYF. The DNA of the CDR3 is TGTGCCAGCAGCTTGTCCGGGACTGCCCGCACAGATACGCAGTATTTT.